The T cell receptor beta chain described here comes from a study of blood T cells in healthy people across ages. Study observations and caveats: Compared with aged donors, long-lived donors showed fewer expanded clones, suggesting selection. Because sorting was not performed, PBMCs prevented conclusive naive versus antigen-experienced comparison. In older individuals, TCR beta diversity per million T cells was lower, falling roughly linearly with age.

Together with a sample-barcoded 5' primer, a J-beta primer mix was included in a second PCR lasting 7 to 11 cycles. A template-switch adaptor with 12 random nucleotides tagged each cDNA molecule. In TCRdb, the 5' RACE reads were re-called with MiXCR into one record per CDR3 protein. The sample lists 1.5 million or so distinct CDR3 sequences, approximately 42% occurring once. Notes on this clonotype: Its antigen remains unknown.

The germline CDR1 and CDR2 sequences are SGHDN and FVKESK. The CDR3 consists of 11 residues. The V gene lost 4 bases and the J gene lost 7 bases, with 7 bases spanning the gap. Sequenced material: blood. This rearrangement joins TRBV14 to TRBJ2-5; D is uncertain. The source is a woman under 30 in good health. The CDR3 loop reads CASSLHGTQYF. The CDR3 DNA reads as TGTGCCAGCAGCCTCCACGGGACCCAGTACTTC.